These 13 T cell receptor beta chains originate from one sample sequenced in a study of blood T cell repertoires in COVID-19. Only in-frame clones appear in the TCRdb table, and some are missing; sequencing was by immunoSEQ multiplex PCR. The sample holds 300,000 to 450,000 clones; around 85% are singletons and the top ten take 3.6%. The sample taken for sequencing was peripheral blood. The receptors originated from a woman aged 18-29 years with acute or convalescent COVID-19.

The chain links TRBV6-5 to TRBJ2-7; 7 bases match TRBD1. Germline V gene sequence: CDR1 MNHEY, CDR2 SVGAGI. V was pared by 11 bases and J by 3 bases, with 7 bases of the junction left unmatched. The CDR3 loop spans 12 amino acids. The CDR3 DNA follows: TGTGCCGGCGCGACAGGGCGCTACGAGCAGTACTTC. It is translated as CAGATGRYEQYF.

This clone turned up a few times. The chain employs TRBV9 and TRBJ2-7; 8 bases are shared with TRBD2. There are 14 residues in the CDR3. The V segment lost 4 bases and the J segment 4 bases; nucleotides outside the gene matches: 7. CDR1 and CDR2 (germline): SGDLS, YYNGEE. The CDR3 here is CASSLTTSEYEQYF. For the CDR3, the DNA is TGTGCCAGCAGCCTGACGACTAGCGAGTACGAGCAGTACTTC.

J is TRBJ1-1 and V is TRBV5-6, with D possibly TRBD1 on 5 matching bases. The ends were cut back, 7 bases at V and 4 bases at J, with 14 bases in the middle. This CDR3 contains 13 residues. The germline CDR1 and CDR2 sequences are SGHDT and YYEEEE. The CDR3 region has the DNA TGTGCCAGCTCAAGGGGTTTTGGCACTGAAGCTTTCTTT. Translating it yields CASSRGFGTEAFF.

This clone came up a few times. V and J are TRBV6-5 and TRBJ1-2, with D unresolved. The V end lost 5 bases, the J end lost 8 bases, and 21 bases lay between the germline ends. Per germline, CDR1 MNHEY and CDR2 SVGAGI. This CDR3 is built from 15 residues. The CDR3 region is CASSPIQGAGSGYTF. The DNA of the CDR3 is TGTGCCAGCAGTCCAATACAAGGCGCCGGGTCGGGCTACACCTTC.

The V and J genes are TRBV7-2 and TRBJ2-5; perhaps TRBD2 as D (5 bases). The germline V gene has CDR1 SGHTA and CDR2 FQGNSA. Trimming left V 5 bases short and J 2 bases short, with 15 bases between. The CDR3 sequence is 15 residues long. The CDR3 region is CASSLGYGGQETQYF. CDR3 DNA sequence: TGTGCCAGCAGCCTAGGGTACGGAGGACAAGAGACCCAGTACTTC.

The chain uses TRBV28 and TRBJ2-1; 10 nucleotides match TRBD2. Unmatched junction bases numbered 10, after V lost 9 bases and J lost 5 bases. The length of the CDR3 is 15 residues. Per the germline V gene, CDR1 is MDHEN and CDR2 is SYDVKM. The CDR3 loop is CASLPSGTSDNEQFF. CDR3 DNA sequence: TGTGCCAGTTTACCCTCCGGGACTAGCGACAATGAGCAGTTCTTC.

V usage is TRBV6-4 and J usage is TRBJ2-1; 8 nucleotides agree with TRBD2. This CDR3 has 16 amino acids. CDR1 is MRHNA, CDR2 SNTAGT, per germline. V dropped 6 bases and J dropped 3; count of bases not matched to a gene: 10. CDR3 protein: CASSRTSTTIYNEQFF. CDR3 nucleotide sequence: TGTGCCAGCAGCCGGACTAGCACTACGATCTACAATGAGCAGTTCTTC.

J is TRBJ2-1 and V is TRBV4-2, with 10 bases identical to TRBD2. The CDR3 covers 20 residues. V was pared by 4 bases and J by 4 bases, with 19 bases of the junction left unmatched. From germline, CDR1 is LGHNA and CDR2 YNFKEQ. In DNA, the CDR3 is TGTGCCAGCAGCCCCTCTTCTGATTTTGAGCGGGGGGGCGGTTACAATGAGCAGTTCTTC. It codes for CASSPSSDFERGGGYNEQFF.

The chain combines TRBV6-5 with TRBJ2-7; maybe TRBD2 (5 bases). The CDR3 is made up of 14 amino acids. V dropped 6 bases and J dropped 6 bases, with 18 bases sitting between them. Per germline, CDR1 MNHEY and CDR2 SVGAGI. The CDR3 DNA reads TGTGCCAGCAGCCCAACCGGGGTAGGCGGCGAGCAGTACTTC. It specifies CASSPTGVGGEQYF.

The J gene is TRBJ1-4, the V gene TRBV5-5; no definite D call. Germline V gene sequence: CDR1 SGHKS, CDR2 YYEKEE (reference sequence). The length of the CDR3 is 14 residues. The V end was cut by 3 bases, the J end by 8 bases, with 14 bases between. CDR3 residues: CASSSGRDDEKLFF. DNA of the CDR3: TGTGCCAGCAGCTCAGGCCGAGACGACGAAAAACTGTTTTTT.

The chain recombines TRBV10-2 with TRBJ1-5; D call uncertain. V was cut by 2 bases and J by 7 bases, with 9 bases left in between. This CDR3 comprises 13 residues. CDR1 WSHSY and CDR2 SAAADI come from the germline V gene. The CDR3 bases are TGCGCCAGCAGTGAGGGGAGGGAACAGCCCCAGCATTTT. This gives the protein CASSEGREQPQHF.

V is TRBV12-3 or TRBV12-4 and J is TRBJ1-1; the D is unclear. Trimming pared 6 bases from V and 4 bases from J, leaving 12 bases between. This CDR3 comprises 13 residues. CDR3 protein: CASSQTGITEAFF. CDR3 in DNA: TGTGCCAGCAGCCAAACGGGGATCACTGAAGCTTTCTTT.

The gene calls are TRBV6-5 and TRBJ1-1; 8 bases fit TRBD1. CDR1 is MNHEY, CDR2 SVGAGI, per germline. V shed 7 bases and J 4 bases; nucleotides not matched to a gene: 8. The length of the CDR3 is 14 residues. CDR3 coding DNA: TGTGCCAGCACCAAGGACAGGGTGAGCACTGAAGCTTTCTTT. Residues: CASTKDRVSTEAFF.